This T cell receptor beta chain comes out of a study of shared clonotypes between healthy human individuals. Overall study: Donors, aged 18 to 49, were a couple of women and three men.

Using immunoSEQ multiplex PCR, the repertoire was profiled, and TCRdb retains in-frame clones only, with some absent. The data show approximately 440,000 clones, with around 77% seen just once and around 12% held by the top ten. Germline V gives CDR1 LGHNA, CDR2 YSLEER. With 1 base removed from V and 5 bases from J, the gap between germline ends came to 11 bases. The CDR3 length is 14 residues. V gene TRBV4-3 combines with J gene TRBJ1-1; tentatively, D is TRBD1 (5 bases). The TCR sequence derives from a woman in her thirties or forties in good health. Some clones in this sample may be carry-over from other donors' samples. Input material: PBMCs. This CDR3 reads CASSQAWGETEAFF. DNA of the CDR3: TGCGCCAGCAGCCAAGCGTGGGGGGAAACTGAAGCTTTCTTT.